These 21 T cell receptor beta chains share one sample of origin, sequenced in a study of Graves' ophthalmopathy and Graves' hyperthyroidism. Researchers took RNA transcripts and amplified TCR beta CDR3 regions from them. Investigators did first-round RT-PCR with HTBI primers, then second-round multiplex PCR. In TCRdb, the multiplex PCR reads were re-called with MiXCR into one record per CDR3 protein. The profile shows some 400,000 distinct CDR3 sequences, about 16% of them singletons. The sample consisted of peripheral blood. These receptors were collected from a woman under 30 with Graves' ophthalmopathy.

This clonotype occurred many times. This chain uses TRBV6-2 or TRBV6-3 with TRBJ1-5, with 7 bases that match TRBD1. There are 16 residues in the CDR3. Germline CDR1 and CDR2: MNHEY and SVGEGT. V was clipped by 8 bases and J by 0 bases; unmatched bases: 10. DNA of the CDR3: TGTGCCAGCGGGTCAAACAGGGGATATAGCAATCAGCCCCAGCATTTT. Amino acid sequence: CASGSNRGYSNQPQHF.

This sequence joins TRBV25-1 and TRBJ2-5; a weak D match, TRBD2 (7 bases). The CDR3 totals 12 residues. Germline-derived CDR1 and CDR2 are MGHDK and SYGVNS. V was pared by 7 bases and J by 5 bases, with 11 bases between. CDR3 DNA sequence: TGTGCCAGCAATCGGGGGGCGGAGACCCAGTACTTC. Protein product: CASNRGAETQYF.

This clonotype was observed many times. As DNA, the CDR3 is TGCGCCAGCAGCCCCGGCGGAACTCGGGAGACCCAGTACTTC. Translated: CASSPGGTRETQYF. This chain uses TRBV10-1 with TRBJ2-5; no firm D call. The V end was cut by 6 bases, the J end by 5 bases, with 16 bases between. Germline V gives CDR1 WNHNN, CDR2 SYGVQD (reference sequence). This CDR3 comprises 14 residues.

This clonotype was detected ten times or more. The V and J genes are TRBV20-1 and TRBJ1-6, with TRBD1 matching 8 bases. CDR3 length equals 15 residues. V lost 3 bases, J lost 9 bases, and 10 bases stayed unmatched. The germline CDR1 and CDR2 sequences are DFQATT and SNEGSKA (reference sequence). CDR3 in DNA: TGCAGTGCTAGTATATCGGGACAGGTGGTTTCACCCCTCCACTTT. Translation gives CSASISGQVVSPLHF.

This sequence joins TRBV27 and TRBJ2-7; no reliable D call. The CDR3 runs 13 residues. With 5 bases removed from V and 2 bases from J, the gap between germline ends came to 10 bases. The V gene's germline CDR1 is MNHEY and CDR2 SMNVEV (reference sequence). The CDR3 spells CASSHPITYEQYF. Written as DNA, the CDR3 is TGTGCCAGCAGTCACCCCATTACCTACGAGCAGTACTTC.

This clonotype was observed at least ten times. The chain couples TRBV27 to TRBJ1-1, with D possibly matching TRBD1 (6 bases). This CDR3 has 16 amino acids. CDR1 is MNHEY, CDR2 SMNVEV, per germline (reference sequence). V was clipped by 2 bases and J by 6 bases, with 19 bases between them. CDR3 protein: CASSLRGLGWGPEAFF. CDR3 coding DNA: TGTGCCAGCAGTTTACGAGGGCTGGGTTGGGGGCCTGAAGCTTTCTTT.

Here the CDR3 reads CASDKRTVNYGYTF. The CDR3 DNA reads TGTGCCAGCGACAAACGGACAGTTAACTATGGCTACACCTTC. The chain is built from TRBV6-2 or TRBV6-3 and TRBJ1-2; tentatively, D is TRBD1 (6 bases). This CDR3 is 14 amino acids long. Trimming removed 8 bases at V and 1 base at J, with 14 bases between. Germline V gene lookup returns CDR1 MNHEY and CDR2 SVGEGT.

This clonotype came up many times. The V and J genes are TRBV20-1 and TRBJ2-7, with 10 bases aligning to TRBD1. The germline CDR1 and CDR2 sequences are DFQATT and SNEGSKA (reference sequence). This CDR3 has 14 amino acids. V shed 3 bases, J shed 2 bases, and the junction held 4 bases outside the gene matches. DNA of the CDR3: TGCAGTGCTAGGGGGACAGGGGTCACCTACGAGCAGTACTTC. Its translation is CSARGTGVTYEQYF.

This clonotype was counted ten times or more. The chain recombines TRBV12-3 or TRBV12-4 with TRBJ2-7; the match to TRBD1 covers 10 bases. The CDR3 has 15 amino acids. V lost 6 bases to trimming and J lost 4 bases; unmatched junction nucleotides: 9. The CDR3 loop is CASSLDRGPNYEQYF. The CDR3 bases are TGTGCCAGCAGCCTTGACAGGGGGCCTAATTACGAGCAGTACTTC.

This clonotype was detected many times. This rearrangement joins TRBV20-1 to TRBJ1-1, with D tentatively TRBD1 (5 bases). The CDR3 is 12 amino acids. V was trimmed by 0 bases and J by 10 bases, leaving 12 bases between them. Germline loops: CDR1 DFQATT, CDR2 SNEGSKA (reference sequence). CDR3 DNA sequence: TGCAGTGCTAGAGAGGGGGATGGGGGAGCTTTCTTT. This translates into CSAREGDGGAFF.

This clonotype came up many times. J is TRBJ2-7 and V is TRBV6-5, with TRBD2 matching 8 bases. Germline V CDR1 and CDR2: MNHEY, SVGAGI. The ends lost 8 bases at V and 2 bases at J; junction bases unmatched: 17. This CDR3 spans 17 amino acids. The CDR3 DNA reads as TGTGCCAGCGATGGGGGGCCTAGCGGGCGATCCGCCTACGAGCAGTACTTC. This sequence encodes CASDGGPSGRSAYEQYF.

This clonotype was seen many times. The V and J genes are TRBV10-3 and TRBJ1-2, with D unresolved. Germline CDR1 ENHRY, CDR2 SYGVKD. V lost 3 bases to trimming and J lost 4 bases, with 21 bases between them. CDR3 length equals 17 residues. DNA for the CDR3: TGTGCCATCAGTGACCACCCCCGGGCAGTCAGTCGCTATGGCTACACCTTC. The encoded protein is CAISDHPRAVSRYGYTF.

This clonotype was observed at least ten times. This chain joins TRBV15 and TRBJ1-1; D uncertain. The CDR3 is 13 residues long. Trimming took 1 base from V and 9 from J, leaving 12 bases between them. Germline CDR1 LNHNV, CDR2 YYDKDF (reference sequence). CDR3 DNA sequence: TGTGCCACCAGCAGAGTAACGACATCGAAAGCTTTCTTT. This sequence encodes CATSRVTTSKAFF.

The chain links TRBV19 to TRBJ2-2; D gene uncertain. Germline V lookup: CDR1 LNHDA, CDR2 SQIVND (reference sequence). V lost 7 bases to trimming and J lost 1 base, with 7 bases between them. This CDR3 has 13 amino acids. In nucleotides, the CDR3 is TGTGCCAGTAATCCGTTGAACACCGGGGAGCTGTTTTTT. Amino acids: CASNPLNTGELFF.

Many counts were recorded for this clonotype. The chain couples TRBV7-2 to TRBJ1-1, with D perhaps matching TRBD1 (6 bases). Germline loops: CDR1 SGHTA, CDR2 FQGNSA. The CDR3 consists of 14 residues. The germline V and J ends were trimmed by 0 bases and 4 bases, with 9 bases remaining between them. The CDR3 bases are TGTGCCAGCAGCTTAGCACAGGGAGGCACTGAAGCTTTCTTT. As protein: CASSLAQGGTEAFF.

This clonotype has ten or more counts. The genes are TRBV28 and TRBJ1-1; D unresolved. CDR1 and CDR2 (germline): MDHEN, SYDVKM. This CDR3 has 15 residues. Trimming took off 3 bases at V and 5 bases at J, with 16 bases between the two ends. CDR3 residues: CASSFPRPGGTEAFF. The CDR3 coding sequence is TGTGCCAGCAGTTTCCCCCGGCCCGGAGGAACTGAAGCTTTCTTT.

This clonotype came up many times. The V call is TRBV30, the J call TRBJ1-5; D call uncertain. Germline V CDR1 and CDR2: GTSNPN, SVGIG (reference sequence). Trimming took 2 bases from V and 2 from J, leaving 16 bases between them. CDR3 length: 16 residues. CDR3 loop: CAWSPLKVTGNQPQHF. CDR3 in DNA: TGTGCCTGGAGTCCACTAAAAGTCACTGGCAATCAGCCCCAGCATTTT.

This clonotype was counted at least ten times. The V call is TRBV10-3, the J call TRBJ2-7, with TRBD1 matching over 7 bases. CDR1 is ENHRY, CDR2 SYGVKD, per germline. The V and J ends lost 3 bases and 5 bases, in that order; junction bases with no gene match: 10. The CDR3 has 15 residues. CDR3 sequence: CAISDGVRGTHEQYF. Written as DNA, the CDR3 is TGTGCCATCAGTGACGGGGTCAGGGGGACCCACGAGCAGTACTTC.

This clonotype has ten or more counts. V gene TRBV6-2 or TRBV6-3 combines with J gene TRBJ1-2; D is perhaps TRBD1 (6 bases). Germline V gene sequence: CDR1 MNHEY, CDR2 SVGEGT. Trimming removed 6 bases at V and 4 bases at J, with 15 bases between. This CDR3 spans 14 amino acids. CDR3 coding DNA: TGTGCCAGCAGCCGCTCCGGGGGCGCCTATGGCTACACCTTC. Its translation is CASSRSGGAYGYTF.

This clonotype was detected many times. The CDR3 here is CASSPRFGSGTGELFF. DNA for the CDR3: TGTGCCAGCAGTCCCCGGTTCGGGTCGGGAACCGGGGAGCTGTTTTTT. The chain recombines TRBV12-3 or TRBV12-4 with TRBJ2-2, with D maybe TRBD2 (5 bases). CDR3 size: 16 residues. With 5 bases removed from V and 5 bases from J, the gap between germline ends came to 18 bases.

In its sample, this clonotype was seen many times. The CDR3 sequence is CASSVDRTGGSPLHF. The CDR3 bases are TGTGCCAGCAGCGTAGACCGGACCGGGGGGTCACCCCTCCACTTT. The V call is TRBV9, the J call TRBJ1-6; a weak D match, TRBD1 (5 bases). This CDR3 is 15 amino acids long. V lost 0 bases to trimming and J lost 10 bases, with 14 bases between them. Germline assignment: CDR1 SGDLS and CDR2 YYNGEE.